This T cell receptor (beta chain) was sequenced during a study of T cells after yellow fever vaccination. Across the whole study: Using CD3, CD45RA, CCR7 and CD95, the EM, EMRA, CM and Tscm memory subsets were sorted. Broader study findings: There was a small share of clonotypes that showed up in both the CD4 and CD8 compartments. The booster response re-showed most primary clones: more than 95% CD4, about 89% CD8. Any FACS-sorted repertoire could hold abundant clonotypes that contaminate it from the bulk population.

Via MiXCR, TCRdb re-called the 5' RACE reads, giving one row per CDR3 protein. This table holds approximately 27,000 distinct CDR3 sequences, 4.5% to 6% found once. The sequencing used PBMCs, either bulk or a sorted T-cell subset (CD4+, CD8+, memory, or dextramer-sorted; not recorded which), collected 15 days after the yellow fever booster vaccination. The TCR sequence derives from a man in his thirties or forties who received the YFV17D yellow fever vaccine.

CDR3 loop: CASSLGRATDTQYF. The CDR3 DNA is TGTGCCAGTAGTTTGGGCCGGGCCACAGATACGCAGTATTTT. This sequence joins TRBV19 and TRBJ2-3; unclear D gene. The V gene lost 5 bases and the J gene lost 2 bases, with 11 bases spanning the gap. The CDR3 is 14 amino acids. Germline V gene sequence: CDR1 LNHDA, CDR2 SQIVND (reference sequence).